This is a list of T cell receptor beta chains from one sample in a study of cytomegalovirus exposure and HLA in healthy donors. Using immunoSEQ multiplex PCR, the repertoire was profiled, and TCRdb retains in-frame clones only, with some absent. This sample's table has 150,000 to 200,000 clones. The sequencing sample was made of PBMCs. The receptors were sampled from a boy between 5 and 17 years old in good health and CMV-seronegative. The CDR3 runs from the conserved cysteine through the conserved F or W.

V gene	J gene	CDR3 protein
TRBV7-8	TRBJ2-7	CASSLVPGDEQYF
TRBV4-1	TRBJ2-7	CASSQELLYEQYF
TRBV7-9	TRBJ1-2	CASSFLGTGGLDGYTF
TRBV27	TRBJ1-5	CASSLSGGGNQPQHF
TRBV7-9	TRBJ2-2	CASSSSGNGELFF
TRBV7-6	TRBJ1-1	CASSLGAEGAEAFF
TRBV29-1	TRBJ2-1	CPQSGVSYNEQFF
TRBV5-6	TRBJ1-4	CASSFFQGREKLFF
TRBV6-4	TRBJ2-3	CASSEGGGNEEQYF
TRBV7-2	TRBJ2-1	CASSFLGAEQFF
TRBV5-4	TRBJ2-2	CASSRSGGNTGELFF
TRBV11-3	TRBJ2-1	CASSLEGQYNEQFF
TRBV9	TRBJ2-5	CASSRPGTGVAETQYF
TRBV2	TRBJ2-1	CASSVRGSGQFF
TRBV6-4	TRBJ2-1	CASSERGYNEQFF
TRBV5-4	TRBJ1-1	CASSPPSGNTEAFF